This TCR beta chain was observed in a study of T cell responses to AZD1222 COVID-19 vaccine. The repertoire was sequenced with immunoSEQ multiplex PCR; TCRdb's copy has only in-frame clones and lacks some. The sample includes about 120,000 clones, about 92% seen only once; the top ten take more than 4.5%. In regard to this clone: The antigen is not known.

Study-wide findings and caveats: Spike was spanned by vaccine-associated CD4 TCRs, which were dominant at 160-218 and 743-854. The donors showed a predominance of white British ancestry and of females, with possible underestimation of clonal diversity.

Germline V gene lookup returns CDR1 KGHSH and CDR2 LQKENI. V shed 3 bases and J shed 1 base, with 9 bases lying between them. CDR3 length: 14 residues. The study pooled second doses at about 4 or about 12 weeks. The chain carries TRBV18 and TRBJ1-1, with D maybe TRBD1 (6 bases). Sequenced here: peripheral blood, sampled 28 days after the second AZD1222 dose. The receptor comes from an adult who received the AZD1222 COVID-19 vaccine. In nucleotides, the CDR3 is TGTGCCAGCTCACCTAGACAGGAGAACACTGAAGCTTTCTTT. Translation: CASSPRQENTEAFF.